This is a list of T cell receptor beta chains from one sample in a study of Ad26.COV2.S vaccination and SARS-CoV-2 variants. The method was immunoSEQ multiplex PCR; TCRdb's version includes in-frame clones alone and lacks a portion of them. This table has approximately 420,000 clones, 88% appearing once. The material was peripheral blood, obtained in a trial of Ad26.COV2.S vaccine versus placebo. These receptors were collected from a person aged 18-65 years who received the Ad26.COV2.S COVID-19 vaccine or a placebo. CDR3s leave out the opening cysteine and the closing phenylalanine or tryptophan. Each record gives: V gene, J gene, CDR3 protein.

TRBV5-1	TRBJ1-1	ASSPGQGTEAF
TRBV7-2	TRBJ2-5	ASSLGTDRETQY
TRBV4-1	TRBJ2-2	ASSQWESGELF
TRBV28	TRBJ2-7	ASSFIQRGYEQY
TRBV10-1	TRBJ2-7	ASSESDYYEQY
TRBV11-2	TRBJ2-7	ASSLVGDYEQY
TRBV11-2	TRBJ2-7	ASSLARTGTYEQY
TRBV10-3	TRBJ1-1	AISETVGTEAF
TRBV2	TRBJ2-7	ASSEIPPREGEQY
TRBV9	TRBJ2-7	ASSADRAAYEQY
TRBV30	TRBJ2-1	AWSVFSSYNEQF
TRBV2	TRBJ1-4	ASRETGATNEKLF
TRBV28	TRBJ1-5	ASREDTRRYNQPQH
TRBV6-5	TRBJ1-6	ASNDRGRNNSPLH
TRBV6-2/TRBV6-3	TRBJ1-2	ASSRDRGYYGYT
TRBV29-1	TRBJ2-5	SVLTPASQETQY
TRBV29-1	TRBJ2-1	SVEMGPGYNEQF
TRBV18	TRBJ2-1	ASSPRLELGGIYNEQF
TRBV3-1/TRBV3-2	TRBJ2-5	ASSSGLAGEGEKETQY
TRBV29-1	TRBJ2-5	SVEDLGETQY
TRBV7-9	TRBJ1-1	ASSLENRAPNTEAF
TRBV15	TRBJ2-5	ATSRDPGETQY
TRBV25-1	TRBJ1-1	ASSAQGGVNTEAF
TRBV6-5	TRBJ1-4	ASSSRSLEKLF
TRBV19	TRBJ2-3	ASSTTSGRTDTQY
TRBV7-2	TRBJ1-2	ASSLAGGGFSNYGYT
TRBV4-2	TRBJ2-7	ASSQGPGGGEQY
TRBV27	TRBJ1-6	ASSSTGNIYHSPLH
TRBV7-2	TRBJ2-1	ASSFAAGHINEQF
TRBV30	TRBJ2-1	AWIPGGGLDYNEQF
TRBV28	TRBJ2-5	ASNYPQRGGQETQY
TRBV6-5	TRBJ1-3	ASSQTHNSGNTIY
TRBV2	TRBJ1-1	ASSADRARATEAF
TRBV7-2	TRBJ2-7	ASSSQGPSYEQY
TRBV4-3	TRBJ2-5	ASSQEGETQY
TRBV18	TRBJ2-3	ASSPPFGQPTDTQY
TRBV27	TRBJ2-2	ASSPREGPNTGELF
TRBV5-4	TRBJ2-7	ASSQLTDYEQY
TRBV6-1	TRBJ1-2	ASSERQDGYT
TRBV28	TRBJ1-3	ASTAPGGSRNTIY
TRBV7-3	TRBJ2-5	ASSLTGGPQETQY